The clone carrying this T cell receptor beta chain was detected once. What it binds is not known. This entry belongs to a study of OX40 agonist ivuxolimab in advanced cancers. Study-wide background: Prior checkpoint blockade (anti-PD-1, anti-PD-L1 or anti-CTLA-4) was permitted; around 37% had it.

The repertoire was sequenced with immunoSEQ multiplex PCR; TCRdb's copy has only in-frame clones and lacks some. The sample includes 60,000 to 80,000 clones, 70% to 80% seen only once; the top ten take 11%. The study, taken as a whole, reports: Normalized expansion of T-cell clones was also low for some nonresponders. Expanded peripheral T cell antigen specificity was not determined.

Looked up from germline, CDR1 is GTSNPN and CDR2 is SVGIG (reference sequence). Trimming pared 0 bases from V and 9 bases from J, leaving 11 bases between. The CDR3 loop spans 12 amino acids. The receptor comes from an adult with an advanced solid tumor such as melanoma, head and neck, liver or kidney cancer. Sequences were derived from CD4+ or CD8+ T cells sorted from blood, sampled in a trial of the OX40 agonist ivuxolimab. The chain combines TRBV30 with TRBJ2-5; D gene uncertain. The CDR3 loop is CAWSVLSWAQYF. In nucleotides, the CDR3 is TGTGCCTGGAGTGTACTATCATGGGCCCAGTACTTC. The whole variable domain, filled in from reference TRBV30 and TRBJ2-5, reads SQTIHQWPATLVQPVGSPLSLECTVEGTSNPNLYWYRQAAGRGLQLLFYSVGIGQISSEVPQNLSASRPQDRQFILSSKKLLLSDSGFYLCAWSVLSWAQYFGPGTRLLVL.